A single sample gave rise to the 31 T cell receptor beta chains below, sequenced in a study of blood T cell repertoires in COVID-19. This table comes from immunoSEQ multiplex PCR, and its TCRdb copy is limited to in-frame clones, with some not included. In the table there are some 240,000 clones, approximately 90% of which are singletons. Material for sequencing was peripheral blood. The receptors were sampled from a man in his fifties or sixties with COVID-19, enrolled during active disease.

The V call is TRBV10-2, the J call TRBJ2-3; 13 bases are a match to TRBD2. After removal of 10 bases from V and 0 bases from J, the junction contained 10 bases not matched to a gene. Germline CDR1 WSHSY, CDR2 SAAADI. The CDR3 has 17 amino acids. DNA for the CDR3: TGCGCCACCTCGGGACTAGCGGGATCGGGAAGCACAGATACGCAGTATTTT. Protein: CATSGLAGSGSTDTQYF.

The CDR3 DNA is TGTGCCAGCAGCTCGTACGGACTCAACACCGGGGAGCTGTTTTTT. Its translation is CASSSYGLNTGELFF. The chain has TRBV5-8 and TRBJ2-2; D might be TRBD2 (5 bases). Trimming left V 3 bases short and J 2 bases short, with 11 bases between. The CDR3 is made up of 15 amino acids. In germline, CDR1 is SGHTS, CDR2 YDEGEE.

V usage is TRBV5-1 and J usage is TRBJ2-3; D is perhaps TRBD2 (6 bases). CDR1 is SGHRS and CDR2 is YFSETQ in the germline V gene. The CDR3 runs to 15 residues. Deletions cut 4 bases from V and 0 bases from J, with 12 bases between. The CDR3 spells CASSAGGASTDTQYF. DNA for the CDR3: TGCGCCAGCAGCGCGGGCGGGGCTAGCACAGATACGCAGTATTTT.

The CDR3 reads CASSGRLADTQYF. CDR3 bases: TGTGCCAGCAGCGGCAGACTAGCCGATACGCAGTATTTT. The chain couples TRBV9 to TRBJ2-3; 7 nucleotides line up with TRBD2. The V gene end was trimmed by 3 bases and the J gene end by 6 bases; junction bases not matched to a gene: 4. This CDR3 spans 13 amino acids. Germline values: CDR1 SGDLS, CDR2 YYNGEE. The full variable domain, in which reference TRBV9 and TRBJ2-3 provide the parts outside the CDR3, is DSGVTQTPKHLITATGQRVTLRCSPRSGDLSVYWYQQSLDQGLQFLIQYYNGEERAKGNILERFSAQQFPDLHSELNLSSLELGDSALYFCASSGRLADTQYFGPGTRLTVL.

CDR3 amino acids: CASSSPPSSPLHF. CDR3 coding DNA: TGTGCCAGCAGTTCCCCTCCGTCTTCACCCCTCCACTTT. The V gene is TRBV28, the J gene TRBJ1-6; D gene uncertain. V was trimmed by 4 bases and J by 9 bases, leaving 10 bases between them. This CDR3 is 13 amino acids long. The germline gives CDR1 MDHEN, CDR2 SYDVKM.

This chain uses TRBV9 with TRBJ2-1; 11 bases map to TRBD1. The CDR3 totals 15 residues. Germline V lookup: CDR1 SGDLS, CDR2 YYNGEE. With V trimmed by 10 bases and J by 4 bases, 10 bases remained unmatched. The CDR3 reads CASQTGTGGYNEQFF. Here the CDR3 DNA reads TGTGCCTCCCAAACCGGGACAGGGGGGTACAATGAGCAGTTCTTC.

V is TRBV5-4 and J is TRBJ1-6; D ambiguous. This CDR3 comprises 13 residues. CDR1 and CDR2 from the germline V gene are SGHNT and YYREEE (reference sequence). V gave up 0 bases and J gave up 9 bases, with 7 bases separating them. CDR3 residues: CASSLVGSSPLHF. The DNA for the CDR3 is TGTGCCAGCAGCTTGGTCGGGAGTTCACCCCTCCACTTT.

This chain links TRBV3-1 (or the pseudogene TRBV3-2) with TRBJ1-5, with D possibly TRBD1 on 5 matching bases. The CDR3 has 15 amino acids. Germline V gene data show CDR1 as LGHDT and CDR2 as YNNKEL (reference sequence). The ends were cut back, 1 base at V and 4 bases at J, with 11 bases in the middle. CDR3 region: CASSQGDAGNQPQHF. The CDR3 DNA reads TGTGCCAGCAGCCAAGGCGATGCAGGGAATCAGCCCCAGCATTTT.

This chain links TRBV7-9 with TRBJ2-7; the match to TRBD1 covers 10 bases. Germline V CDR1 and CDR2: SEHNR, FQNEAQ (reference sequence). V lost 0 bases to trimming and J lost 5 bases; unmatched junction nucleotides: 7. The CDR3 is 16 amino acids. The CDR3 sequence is CASSLAPGTGVNEQYF. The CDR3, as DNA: TGTGCCAGCAGCTTAGCGCCAGGGACAGGGGTCAACGAGCAGTACTTC.

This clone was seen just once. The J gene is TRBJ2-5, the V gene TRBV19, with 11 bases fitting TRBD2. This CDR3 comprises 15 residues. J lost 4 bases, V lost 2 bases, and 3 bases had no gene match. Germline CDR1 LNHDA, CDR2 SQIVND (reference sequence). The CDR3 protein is CASSIYTSGGETQYF. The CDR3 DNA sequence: TGTGCCAGTAGTATATATACTAGCGGGGGAGAGACCCAGTACTTC.

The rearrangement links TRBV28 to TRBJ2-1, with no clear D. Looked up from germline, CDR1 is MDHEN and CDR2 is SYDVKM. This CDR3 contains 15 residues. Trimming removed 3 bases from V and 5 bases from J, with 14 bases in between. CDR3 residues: CASSFPGSIHNEQFF. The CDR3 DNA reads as TGTGCCAGCAGTTTCCCGGGTTCTATCCACAATGAGCAGTTCTTC.

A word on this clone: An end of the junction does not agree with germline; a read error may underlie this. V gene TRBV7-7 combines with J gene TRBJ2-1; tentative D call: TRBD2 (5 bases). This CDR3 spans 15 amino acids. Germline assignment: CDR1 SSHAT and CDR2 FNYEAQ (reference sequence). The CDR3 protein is CASSLAPGSYNEQFF. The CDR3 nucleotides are TGTGCTAGCAGCTTGGCCCCGGGGTCCTACAATGAGCAGTTCTTC.

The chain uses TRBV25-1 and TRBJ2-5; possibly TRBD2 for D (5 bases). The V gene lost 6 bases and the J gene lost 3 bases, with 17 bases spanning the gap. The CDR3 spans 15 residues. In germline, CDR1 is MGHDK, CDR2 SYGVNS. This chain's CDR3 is CASSQGLIFEETQYF. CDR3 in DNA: TGTGCCAGCAGCCAAGGACTGATTTTCGAAGAGACCCAGTACTTC.

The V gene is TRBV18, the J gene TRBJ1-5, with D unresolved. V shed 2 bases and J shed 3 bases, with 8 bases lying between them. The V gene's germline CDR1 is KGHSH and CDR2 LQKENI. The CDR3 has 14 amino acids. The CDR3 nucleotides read TGTGCCAGCTCACCAAACAGATCCAATCAGCCCCAGCATTTT. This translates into CASSPNRSNQPQHF. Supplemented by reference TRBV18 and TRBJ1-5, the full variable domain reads NAGVMQNPRHLVRRRGQEARLRCSPMKGHSHVYWYRQLPEEGLKFMVYLQKENIIDESGMPKERFSAEFPKEGPSILRIQQVVRGDSAAYFCASSPNRSNQPQHFGDGTRLSIL.

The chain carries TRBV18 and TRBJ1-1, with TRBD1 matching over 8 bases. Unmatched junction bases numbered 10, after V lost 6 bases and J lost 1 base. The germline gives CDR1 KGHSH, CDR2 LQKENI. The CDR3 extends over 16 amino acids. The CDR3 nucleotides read TGTGCCAGCTCCACTTTACAGGGGGATAGGAACACTGAAGCTTTCTTT. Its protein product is CASSTLQGDRNTEAFF.

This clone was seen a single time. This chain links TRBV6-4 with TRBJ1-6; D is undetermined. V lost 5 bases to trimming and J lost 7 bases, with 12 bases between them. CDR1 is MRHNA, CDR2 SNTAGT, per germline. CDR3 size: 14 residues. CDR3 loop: CASSPTRNNSPLHF. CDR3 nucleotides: TGTGCCAGCAGTCCGACAAGGAACAATTCACCCCTCCACTTT.

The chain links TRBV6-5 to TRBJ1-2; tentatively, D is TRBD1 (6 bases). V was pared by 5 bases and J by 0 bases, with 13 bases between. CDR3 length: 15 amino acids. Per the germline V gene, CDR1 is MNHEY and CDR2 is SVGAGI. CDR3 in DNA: TGTGCCAGCAGTAGGGACCGACAGGCTAACTATGGCTACACCTTC. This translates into CASSRDRQANYGYTF.

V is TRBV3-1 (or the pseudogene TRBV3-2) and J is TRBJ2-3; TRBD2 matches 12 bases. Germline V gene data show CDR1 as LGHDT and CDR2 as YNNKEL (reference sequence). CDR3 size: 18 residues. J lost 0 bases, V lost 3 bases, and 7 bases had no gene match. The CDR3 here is CASSHLGLAGPSTDTQYF. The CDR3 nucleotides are TGTGCCAGCAGCCACCTAGGACTAGCGGGGCCTAGCACAGATACGCAGTATTTT.

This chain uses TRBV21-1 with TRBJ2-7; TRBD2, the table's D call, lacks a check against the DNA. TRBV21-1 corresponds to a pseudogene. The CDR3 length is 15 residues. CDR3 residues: CAKISAGDPLGEQYF. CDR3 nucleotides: TGTGCCAAGATATCCGCGGGGGACCCGCTCGGGGAGCAGTACTTC.

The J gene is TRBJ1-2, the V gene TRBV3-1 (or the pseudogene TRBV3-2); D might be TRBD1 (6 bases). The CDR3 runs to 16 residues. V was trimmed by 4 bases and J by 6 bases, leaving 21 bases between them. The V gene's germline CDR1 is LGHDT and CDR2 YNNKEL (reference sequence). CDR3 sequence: CASSPSGTPATDGYTF. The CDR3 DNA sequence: TGTGCCAGCAGCCCCTCAGGGACACCAGCGACGGATGGCTACACCTTC.

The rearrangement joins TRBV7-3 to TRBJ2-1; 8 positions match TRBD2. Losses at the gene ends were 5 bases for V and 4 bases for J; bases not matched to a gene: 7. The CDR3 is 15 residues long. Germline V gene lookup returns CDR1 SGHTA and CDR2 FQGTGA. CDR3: CASSVGLAGYNEQFF. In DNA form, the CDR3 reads TGTGCCAGCAGCGTAGGGCTAGCGGGTTACAATGAGCAGTTCTTC.

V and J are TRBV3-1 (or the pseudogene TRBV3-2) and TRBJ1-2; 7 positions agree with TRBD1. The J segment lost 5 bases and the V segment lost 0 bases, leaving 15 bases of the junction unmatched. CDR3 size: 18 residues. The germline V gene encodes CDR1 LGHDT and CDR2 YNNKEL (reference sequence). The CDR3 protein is CASSQETGRLGLRYGYTF. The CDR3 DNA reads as TGTGCCAGCAGCCAAGAGACAGGGAGGCTCGGGCTAAGGTATGGCTACACCTTC.

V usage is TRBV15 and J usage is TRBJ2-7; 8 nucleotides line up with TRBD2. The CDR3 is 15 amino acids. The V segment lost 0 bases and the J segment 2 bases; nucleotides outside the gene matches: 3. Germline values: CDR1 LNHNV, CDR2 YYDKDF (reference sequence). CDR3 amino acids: CATSREPGGTYEQYF. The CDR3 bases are TGTGCCACCAGCAGAGAGCCGGGGGGGACCTACGAGCAGTACTTC. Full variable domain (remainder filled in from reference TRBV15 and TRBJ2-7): DAMVIQNPRYQVTQFGKPVTLSCSQTLNHNVMYWYQQKSSQAPKLLFHYYDKDFNNEADTPDNFQSRRPNTSFCFLDIRSPGLGDTAMYLCATSREPGGTYEQYFGPGTRLTVT.

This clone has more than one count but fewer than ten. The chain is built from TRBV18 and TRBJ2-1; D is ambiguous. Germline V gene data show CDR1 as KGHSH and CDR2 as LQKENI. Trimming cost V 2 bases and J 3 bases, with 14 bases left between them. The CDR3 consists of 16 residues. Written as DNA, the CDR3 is TGTGCCAGCTCACCAGAAGACACACCCTTCTACAATGAGCAGTTCTTC. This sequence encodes CASSPEDTPFYNEQFF.

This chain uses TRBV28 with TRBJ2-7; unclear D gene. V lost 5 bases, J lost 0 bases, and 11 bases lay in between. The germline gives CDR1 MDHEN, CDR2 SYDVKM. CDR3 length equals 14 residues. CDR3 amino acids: CASSEQWSSYEQYF. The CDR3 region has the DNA TGTGCCAGCAGTGAGCAATGGAGCTCCTACGAGCAGTACTTC.

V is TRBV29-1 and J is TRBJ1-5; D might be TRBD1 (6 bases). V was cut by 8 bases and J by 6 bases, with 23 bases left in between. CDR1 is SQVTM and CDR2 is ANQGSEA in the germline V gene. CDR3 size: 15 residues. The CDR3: CSPERGPTGFQPQHF. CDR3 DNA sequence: TGCAGCCCCGAGCGGGGGCCTACAGGGTTTCAGCCCCAGCATTTT.

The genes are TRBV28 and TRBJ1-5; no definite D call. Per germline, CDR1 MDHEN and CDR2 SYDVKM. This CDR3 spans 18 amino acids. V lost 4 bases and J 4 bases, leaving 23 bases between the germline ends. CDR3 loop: CASSSPPGGQWGNQPQHF. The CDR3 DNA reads TGTGCCAGCAGTTCACCCCCCGGCGGGCAGTGGGGTAATCAGCCCCAGCATTTT.

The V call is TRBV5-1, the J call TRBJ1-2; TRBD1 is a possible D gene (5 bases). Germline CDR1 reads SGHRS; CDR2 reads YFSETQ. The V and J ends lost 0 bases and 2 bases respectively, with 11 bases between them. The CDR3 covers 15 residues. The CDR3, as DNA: TGCGCCAGCAGCTTGGGGGGCAGCACGAACTATGGCTACACCTTC. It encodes CASSLGGSTNYGYTF.

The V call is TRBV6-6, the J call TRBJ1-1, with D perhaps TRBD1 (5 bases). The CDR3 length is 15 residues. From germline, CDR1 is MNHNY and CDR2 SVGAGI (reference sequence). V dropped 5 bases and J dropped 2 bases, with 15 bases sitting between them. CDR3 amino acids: CASSLPQAVNTEAFF. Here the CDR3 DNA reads TGTGCCAGCAGTCTACCACAGGCAGTAAACACTGAAGCTTTCTTT.

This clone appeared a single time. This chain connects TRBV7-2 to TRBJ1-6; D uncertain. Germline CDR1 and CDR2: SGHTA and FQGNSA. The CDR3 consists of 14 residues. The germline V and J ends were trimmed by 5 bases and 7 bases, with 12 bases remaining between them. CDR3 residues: CASSPQTRNSPLHF. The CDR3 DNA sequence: TGTGCCAGCAGCCCACAAACCAGGAATTCACCCCTCCACTTT.

CDR3 in DNA: TGTGCCAGCAGCTCCCCAGGGGTTGATGTAAACGAGCAGTACTTC. This translates into CASSSPGVDVNEQYF. J is TRBJ2-7 and V is TRBV5-4; perhaps TRBD1 as D (6 bases). Germline V gene sequence: CDR1 SGHNT, CDR2 YYREEE (reference sequence). The V and J ends lost 3 bases and 5 bases respectively, with 18 bases between them. The CDR3 contains 15 residues.